These 32 T cell receptor beta chains came from one sample sequenced in a study of regulatory T cells in long-lasting Graves disease. Time point noted: newly diagnosed GD, antithyroid drugs for less than 3 months. Researchers made the TCR library from RNA that was extracted from PBMCs. TCR beta libraries were built with iRepertoire HTBI primers and Arm-PCR of CDR3 regions. TCRdb fed the multiplex PCR reads into MiXCR, producing one record per CDR3 protein. The sample carries approximately 310,000 distinct CDR3 sequences, 18% recorded once. The sample consisted of peripheral blood mononuclear cells (PBMCs), taken at new diagnosis, from a patient treated with antithyroid drugs. These receptors originate from a female donor with Graves disease.

This clonotype was seen a few times. Given the absence of the conserved phenylalanine or tryptophan at the CDR3 end, a read error is likely. The rearrangement links TRBV11-2 to TRBJ1-2; 7 bases are a match to TRBD1. With V trimmed by 5 bases and J by 1 base, 7 bases remained unmatched. Per germline, CDR1 SGHAT and CDR2 FQNNGV. The CDR3 contains 15 residues. CDR3 region: CASSPRWDSNYGYTL. CDR3 DNA: TGTGCCAGCAGCCCGCGGTGGGACAGTAACTATGGCTACACCCTC.

As regards this clonotype: This likely traces to a read error, being one base from a far larger clone. The V and J genes are TRBV7-8 and TRBJ1-2, with D hard to call. Looked up from germline, CDR1 is SGHVS and CDR2 is FQNEAQ. Trimming took off 5 bases at V and 4 bases at J, with 11 bases between the two ends. The CDR3 sequence is 13 residues long. DNA of the CDR3: TGTGCCAGCAGCCCCTCAGGCAGCTATGGCTACACCTTC. It translates to CASSPSGSYGYTF.

With regard to this clonotype: With a much larger clone just one base away, this may be a read error. This likely comes from a read error, as the CDR3 has no conserved phenylalanine or tryptophan at its end. The V call is TRBV6-1, the J call TRBJ2-1; TRBD2 matches 14 bases. Germline V gene sequence: CDR1 MNHNS, CDR2 SASEGT. The junction had 8 bases not matched to a gene; V was cut back by 7 bases and J by 9 bases. The CDR3 consists of 15 residues. In DNA, the CDR3 is TGTGCCAGCAACGCCAATGGACTAGCGGGGGGTGAGCAGTTCTCC. This codes for CASNANGLAGGEQFS.

This clonotype has a count of ten or more. CDR3 loop: CASSYRAISYNEQFF. In nucleotides, the CDR3 is TGTGCCAGCAGTTACCGGGCAATCTCCTACAATGAGCAGTTCTTC. This chain connects TRBV28 to TRBJ2-1; D not resolved. The CDR3 consists of 15 residues. Germline V gives CDR1 MDHEN, CDR2 SYDVKM. V was cut by 4 bases and J by 0 bases, with 10 bases left in between.

Many counts were recorded for this clonotype. V usage is TRBV7-9 and J usage is TRBJ2-5, with D maybe TRBD1 (6 bases). The CDR3 is 14 residues long. Trimming took 6 bases from V and 5 from J, leaving 16 bases between them. The germline V gene encodes CDR1 SEHNR and CDR2 FQNEAQ (reference sequence). The CDR3 coding sequence is TGTGCCAGCAGTTATACAGGGCGGTCGGAGACCCAGTACTTC. This encodes CASSYTGRSETQYF.

This sequence joins TRBV19 and TRBJ2-7, with 9 bases identical to TRBD2. Per the germline V gene, CDR1 is LNHDA and CDR2 is SQIVND (reference sequence). V shed 1 base and J 5 bases; nucleotides not matched to a gene: 12. This CDR3 comprises 17 residues. Here the CDR3 reads CASSIALGLAPLHEQYF. The CDR3 DNA sequence: TGTGCCAGTAGTATAGCCCTCGGACTAGCGCCTCTCCACGAGCAGTACTTC.

About this clonotype itself: This may be a read error, as it is one base from a much larger clone. J is TRBJ1-2 and V is TRBV7-2, with a possible D match to TRBD1 (5 bases). The CDR3 length is 15 residues. CDR1 and CDR2 from the germline V gene are SGHTA and FQGNSA. The CDR3 DNA reads TGTGCCAGCAGCTTAGGCACGGGAGGGACCTATGGCTACGCCTTC. Amino acid sequence: CASSLGTGGTYGYAF.

The V gene is TRBV6-2 or TRBV6-3, the J gene TRBJ1-2, with a tentative D call TRBD1 (5 bases). The V end lost 6 bases, the J end lost 5 bases, and 19 bases lay between the germline ends. Germline V gene sequence: CDR1 MNHEY, CDR2 SVGEGT. The length of the CDR3 is 15 residues. The CDR3 is CASRRTGGEGYGYTF. The CDR3 DNA is TGTGCCAGCAGGAGAACGGGGGGGGAGGGATATGGCTACACCTTC.

Remarks on this clonotype: A much larger clone is a single base away; this may be a read error. The gene calls are TRBV19 and TRBJ2-7; either TRBD1 or TRBD2 may supply D (5 bases each). The V end was cut by 7 bases, the J end by 0 bases, with 13 bases between. Germline assignment: CDR1 LNHDA and CDR2 SQIVND (reference sequence). The CDR3 covers 14 residues. CDR3 nucleotides: TGTGCCAGTAAATTTGGTGGGGGCTCCTACGAGCAGTACTTC. Its translation: CASKFGGGSYEQYF. The variable domain in full, completed from reference TRBV19 and TRBJ2-7, reads DGGITQSPKYLFRKEGQNVTLSCEQNLNHDAMYWYRQDPGQGLRLIYYSQIVNDFQKGDIAEGYSVSREKKESFPLTVTSAQKNPTAFYLCASKFGGGSYEQYFGPGTRLTVT.

This clonotype appeared many times. The rearrangement joins TRBV15 to TRBJ2-7, with D possibly matching TRBD2 (5 bases). The CDR3 consists of 15 residues. V dropped 0 bases and J dropped 3 bases, with 12 bases sitting between them. The germline V gene encodes CDR1 LNHNV and CDR2 YYDKDF (reference sequence). The DNA of the CDR3 is TGTGCCACCAGCAGAGAGGGTTTGGGAGTCTACGAGCAGTACTTC. Protein product: CATSREGLGVYEQYF.

This clonotype has more than one count but fewer than ten. A much larger clone differs from this one at a single base, so this may be a read error. The CDR3 does not close with the conserved phenylalanine or tryptophan, likely indicating a read error. V gene TRBV12-3 or TRBV12-4 combines with J gene TRBJ2-2; D is possibly TRBD2 (5 bases). CDR3 length equals 14 residues. The V end lost 7 bases, the J end lost 3 bases, and 12 bases lay between the germline ends. The CDR3 DNA follows: TGTGCCAGCAAGCTTTCCGGGGACACCGGGGAGCTGTTTCTT. This encodes CASKLSGDTGELFL.

For this clonotype: Possible read error: a much larger clone is one base away. V usage is TRBV9 and J usage is TRBJ2-1; unclear D gene. This CDR3 has 12 residues. V gave up 3 bases and J gave up 13 bases, with 14 bases separating them. Germline-derived CDR1 and CDR2 are SGDLS and YYNGEE. This CDR3 is CASSEGLGAQFF. The CDR3 DNA sequence: TGTGCCAGCAGCGAGGGTTTGGGTGCCCAGTTCTTC.

The chain carries TRBV7-2 and TRBJ2-3; TRBD2 matches at 8 bases. The V segment lost 6 bases and the J segment 4 bases; nucleotides outside the gene matches: 9. The CDR3 consists of 15 residues. Germline V gives CDR1 SGHTA, CDR2 FQGNSA. The CDR3 DNA reads as TGTGCCAGCAGACCGTCGGGGGGGACGGCAGATACGCAGTATTTT. It specifies CASRPSGGTADTQYF.

This clonotype was detected many times. This sequence joins TRBV9 and TRBJ2-2; TRBD2 aligns across 9 bases. This CDR3 comprises 15 residues. Germline values: CDR1 SGDLS, CDR2 YYNGEE. The ends lost 0 bases at V and 4 bases at J; junction bases unmatched: 1. The DNA of the CDR3 is TGTGCCAGCAGCGTAGCACTAGCGGGCACCGGGGAGCTGTTTTTT. It specifies CASSVALAGTGELFF.

This clonotype occurred many times. J is TRBJ2-5 and V is TRBV29-1, with D uncertain. There are 11 residues in the CDR3. V dropped 3 bases and J dropped 2 bases, with 4 bases sitting between them. The germline CDR1 and CDR2 sequences are SQVTM and ANQGSEA. The CDR3 DNA sequence: TGCAGCGTTGATAGACAAGAGACCCAGTACTTC. Its translation is CSVDRQETQYF. Complete variable domain (other parts from reference TRBV29-1 and TRBJ2-5): SAVISQKPSRDICQRGTSLTIQCQVDSQVTMMFWYRQQPGQSLTLIATANQGSEATYESGFVIDKFPISRPNLTFSTLTVSNMSPEDSSIYLCSVDRQETQYFGPGTRLLVL.

CDR3 region: CATSDLEGAGGETQYF. The CDR3 DNA follows: TGTGCCACCAGTGATTTGGAAGGGGCTGGCGGAGAGACCCAGTACTTC. The chain joins TRBV24-1 to TRBJ2-5; the D gene is possibly TRBD1 (5 bases). The V gene lost 0 bases and the J gene lost 4 bases, with 14 bases spanning the gap. The CDR3 runs to 16 residues. The V gene's germline CDR1 is KGHDR and CDR2 SFDVKD.

This clonotype was found many times. The CDR3 loop is CSATSGTGGPGSPLHF. In DNA, the CDR3 is TGCAGTGCTACCTCGGGGACAGGGGGACCTGGGTCACCCCTCCACTTT. The J gene is TRBJ1-6, the V gene TRBV20-1; 11 nucleotides agree with TRBD1. This CDR3 comprises 16 residues. Germline trimming cut 4 bases from V and 10 bases from J; bases unmatched to any gene: 12. Germline V gives CDR1 DFQATT, CDR2 SNEGSKA (reference sequence).

This clonotype was counted at least ten times. J is TRBJ2-1 and V is TRBV7-2, with D perhaps matching TRBD2 (6 bases). Germline V gene data show CDR1 as SGHTA and CDR2 as FQGNSA. This CDR3 contains 12 residues. The germline V and J ends were trimmed by 3 bases and 8 bases, with 8 bases remaining between them. CDR3 loop: CASSFTGDEQFF. As DNA, the CDR3 is TGTGCCAGCAGCTTTACGGGAGATGAGCAGTTCTTC.

The chain combines TRBV5-1 with TRBJ2-7; no reliable D call. Germline assignment: CDR1 SGHRS and CDR2 YFSETQ. V lost 3 bases to trimming and J lost 0 bases, with 10 bases between them. The CDR3 is 14 residues long. The CDR3 nucleotides are TGCGCCAGCAGCTATATACGAGGCTCCTACGAGCAGTACTTC. This translates into CASSYIRGSYEQYF.

This clonotype was observed many times. This chain joins TRBV24-1 and TRBJ1-3; unclear D gene. Germline lookup yields CDR1 KGHDR and CDR2 SFDVKD. V was cut by 3 bases and J by 10 bases, with 15 bases left in between. This CDR3 is built from 14 residues. The CDR3 DNA reads TGTGCCACCAGTGATCCCGGATCAGGCCGGACCATATATTTT. It specifies CATSDPGSGRTIYF.

This clonotype was picked up many times. The chain uses TRBV6-2 or TRBV6-3 and TRBJ2-2, with 10 nucleotides matching TRBD2. The trim removed 8 bases at V and 6 bases at J, leaving 9 bases unmatched. Germline CDR1 is MNHEY and CDR2 is SVGEGT. The CDR3 spans 15 residues. This CDR3 is CASASGSIESGELFF. The CDR3 nucleotides read TGTGCCAGCGCTAGCGGGAGTATTGAGTCCGGGGAGCTGTTTTTT.

This clonotype has at least ten counts. The rearrangement links TRBV20-1 to TRBJ2-3; a weak D match, TRBD1 (6 bases). Trimming took 3 bases from V and 6 from J, leaving 16 bases between them. From germline, CDR1 is DFQATT and CDR2 SNEGSKA (reference sequence). This CDR3 comprises 14 residues. The DNA for the CDR3 is TGCAGTGCTAGGGAAGGGGGAGTAAGGGATACGCAGTATTTT. Translating it yields CSAREGGVRDTQYF.

Many counts were recorded for this clonotype. V gene TRBV6-2 or TRBV6-3 combines with J gene TRBJ1-4; 9 bases align to TRBD1. The trim removed 3 bases at V and 0 bases at J, leaving 11 bases unmatched. The length of the CDR3 is 19 residues. Germline V CDR1 and CDR2: MNHEY, SVGEGT. In DNA, the CDR3 is TGTGCCAGCAGTTATTTATCGGGGGACAGGGATACAACTAATGAAAAACTGTTTTTT. Protein: CASSYLSGDRDTTNEKLFF.

This clonotype came up many times. The chain is built from TRBV9 and TRBJ2-1, with TRBD2 matching 14 bases. Germline CDR1 and CDR2: SGDLS and YYNGEE. CDR3 size: 17 residues. Trimming removed 1 base from V and 6 bases from J; junction bases left unmatched: 6. CDR3: CASSVKPGLAGVNEQFF. The CDR3 DNA reads TGTGCCAGCAGCGTAAAACCGGGACTAGCGGGAGTCAATGAGCAGTTCTTC.

This clonotype was seen ten or more times. This chain connects TRBV20-1 to TRBJ2-5, with TRBD2 matching over 14 bases. Germline-derived CDR1 and CDR2 are DFQATT and SNEGSKA (reference sequence). V gave up 6 bases and J gave up 8 bases; unmatched junction bases: 8. This CDR3 spans 14 amino acids. The CDR3 loop is CSAGLAGGIRTQYF. For the CDR3, the DNA is TGCAGTGCCGGACTAGCGGGGGGCATTCGCACCCAGTACTTC.

The V and J genes are TRBV12-3 or TRBV12-4 and TRBJ1-1, with 10 nucleotides matching TRBD1. The CDR3 totals 17 residues. The junction had 14 bases not matched to a gene; V was cut back by 6 bases and J by 4 bases. CDR3 protein: CASRRQGAIVNGTEAFF. The CDR3 nucleotides read TGTGCCAGCAGAAGACAGGGGGCGATCGTTAACGGCACTGAAGCTTTCTTT.

This clonotype was observed many times. This chain connects TRBV29-1 to TRBJ1-1, with D unresolved. Germline V gives CDR1 SQVTM, CDR2 ANQGSEA. Deletions cut 3 bases from V and 1 base from J, with 6 bases between. This CDR3 spans 12 amino acids. The DNA for the CDR3 is TGCAGCGTTGATTCCCAGAACACTGAAGCTTTCTTT. The encoded protein is CSVDSQNTEAFF.

This clonotype was counted at least ten times. The rearrangement links TRBV6-5 to TRBJ2-7; 8 bases match TRBD2. CDR1 is MNHEY and CDR2 is SVGAGI in the germline V gene. V shed 4 bases and J 3 bases; nucleotides not matched to a gene: 11. There are 16 residues in the CDR3. The CDR3 region is CASSSPVSSGIYEQYF. CDR3 nucleotides: TGTGCCAGCAGTTCCCCTGTTAGTAGCGGGATCTACGAGCAGTACTTC.

This clonotype was recorded many times. The chain employs TRBV28 and TRBJ2-7, with D unclear. Germline-derived CDR1 and CDR2 are MDHEN and SYDVKM. The length of the CDR3 is 11 residues. V was trimmed by 5 bases and J by 4 bases, leaving 6 bases between them. The CDR3 loop reads CASSPLYEQYF. CDR3 DNA sequence: TGTGCCAGCAGTCCCCTTTACGAGCAGTACTTC.

The V and J genes are TRBV7-9 and TRBJ1-4, with D possibly being TRBD1 (5 bases). CDR1 and CDR2 (germline): SEHNR, FQNEAQ (reference sequence). The CDR3 consists of 15 residues. V lost 1 base and J lost 3, with 9 bases in between. CDR3 coding DNA: TGTGCCAGCAGCTTAGGACAGAGGCCTAATGAAAAACTGTTTTTT. It yields the protein CASSLGQRPNEKLFF.

Many counts were recorded for this clonotype. The V call is TRBV3-1, the J call TRBJ1-2, with a tentative D call TRBD1 (6 bases). The germline V and J ends were trimmed by 4 bases and 3 bases, with 9 bases remaining between them. Per the germline V gene, CDR1 is LGHDT and CDR2 is YNNKEL (reference sequence). This CDR3 has 13 amino acids. CDR3: CASSPRGDYGYTF. The CDR3 region has the DNA TGTGCCAGCAGCCCCAGGGGTGACTATGGCTACACCTTC.

This clonotype was picked up a small number of times. CDR3 sequence reads: CSAIALPRDLTDTQYF. In nucleotides, the CDR3 is TGCAGTGCTATCGCCCTGCCCAGAGACCTCACAGATACGCAGTATTTT. V and J are TRBV20-1 and TRBJ2-3; D unresolved. From germline, CDR1 is DFQATT and CDR2 SNEGSKA (reference sequence). V dropped 4 bases and J dropped 2 bases, with 19 bases sitting between them. The CDR3 has 16 amino acids.